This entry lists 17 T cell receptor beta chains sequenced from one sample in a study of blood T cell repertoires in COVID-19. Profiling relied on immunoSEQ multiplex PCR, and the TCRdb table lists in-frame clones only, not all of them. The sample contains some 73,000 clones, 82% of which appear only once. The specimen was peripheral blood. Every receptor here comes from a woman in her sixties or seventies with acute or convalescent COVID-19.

The CDR3 reads CASSLVGGAKLASEQFF. DNA of the CDR3: TGTGCCAGCAGCTTAGTAGGGGGGGCCAAACTAGCGAGTGAGCAGTTCTTC. The gene calls are TRBV7-2 and TRBJ2-1; possible D gene TRBD2, 7 bases. Per germline, CDR1 SGHTA and CDR2 FQGNSA. The CDR3 extends over 17 amino acids. The V and J ends lost 1 base and 9 bases respectively, with 22 bases between them.

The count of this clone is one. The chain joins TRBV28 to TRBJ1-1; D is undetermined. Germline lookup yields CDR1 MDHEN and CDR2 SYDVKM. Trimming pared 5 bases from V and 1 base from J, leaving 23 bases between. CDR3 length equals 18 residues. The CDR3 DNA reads TGTGCCAGCAGTCCGCCGACGGGAGGTCACGGGGAGAACACTGAAGCTTTCTTT. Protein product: CASSPPTGGHGENTEAFF. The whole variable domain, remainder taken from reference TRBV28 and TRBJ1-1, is DVKVTQSSRYLVKRTGEKVFLECVQDMDHENMFWYRQDPGLGLRLIYFSYDVKMKEKGDIPEGYSVSREKKERFSLILESASTNQTSMYLCASSPPTGGHGENTEAFFGQGTRLTVV.

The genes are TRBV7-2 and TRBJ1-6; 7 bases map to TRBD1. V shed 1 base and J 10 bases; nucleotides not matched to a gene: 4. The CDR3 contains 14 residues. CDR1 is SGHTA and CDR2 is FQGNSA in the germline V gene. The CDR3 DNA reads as TGTGCCAGCAGCTTAGAGGGGGCACGATCACCCCTCCACTTT. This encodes CASSLEGARSPLHF. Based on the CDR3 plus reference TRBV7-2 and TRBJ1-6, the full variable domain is GAGVSQSPSNKVTEKGKDVELRCDPISGHTALYWYRQSLGQGLEFLIYFQGNSAPDKSGLPSDRFSAERTGGSVSTLTIQRTQQEDSAVYLCASSLEGARSPLHFGNGTRLTVT.

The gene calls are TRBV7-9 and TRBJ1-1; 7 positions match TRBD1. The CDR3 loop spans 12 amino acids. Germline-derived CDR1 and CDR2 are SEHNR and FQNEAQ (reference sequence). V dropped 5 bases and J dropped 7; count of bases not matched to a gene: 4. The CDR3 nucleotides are TGTGCCAGCAGCCTACAGGGGAATGAAGCTTTCTTT. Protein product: CASSLQGNEAFF.

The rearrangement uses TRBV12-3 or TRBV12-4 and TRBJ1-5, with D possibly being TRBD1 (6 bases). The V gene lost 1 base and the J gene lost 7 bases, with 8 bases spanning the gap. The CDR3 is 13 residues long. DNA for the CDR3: TGTGCCAGCAGTTTAGTAGGGGGACAGCCCCAGCATTTT. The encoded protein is CASSLVGGQPQHF.

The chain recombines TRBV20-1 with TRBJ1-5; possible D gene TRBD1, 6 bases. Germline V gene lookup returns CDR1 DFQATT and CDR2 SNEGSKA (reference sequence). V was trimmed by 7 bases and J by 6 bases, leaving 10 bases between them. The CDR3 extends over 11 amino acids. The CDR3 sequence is CSEFRGQPQHF. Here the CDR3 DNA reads TGCAGTGAATTCAGGGGTCAGCCCCAGCATTTT.

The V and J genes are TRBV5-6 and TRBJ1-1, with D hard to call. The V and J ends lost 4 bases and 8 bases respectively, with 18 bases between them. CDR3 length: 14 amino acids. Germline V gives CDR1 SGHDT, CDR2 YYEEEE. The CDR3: CASSKMSSSGEAFF. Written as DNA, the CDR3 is TGTGCCAGCAGCAAGATGTCGAGTTCGGGGGAAGCTTTCTTT.

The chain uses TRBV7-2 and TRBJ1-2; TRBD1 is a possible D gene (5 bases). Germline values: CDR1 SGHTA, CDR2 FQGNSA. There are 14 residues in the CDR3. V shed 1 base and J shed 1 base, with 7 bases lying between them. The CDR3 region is CASSLGGNNYGYTF. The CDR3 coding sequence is TGTGCCAGCAGCTTAGGGGGCAATAACTATGGCTACACCTTC. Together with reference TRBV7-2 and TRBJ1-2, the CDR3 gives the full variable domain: GAGVSQSPSNKVTEKGKDVELRCDPISGHTALYWYRQSLGQGLEFLIYFQGNSAPDKSGLPSDRFSAERTGGSVSTLTIQRTQQEDSAVYLCASSLGGNNYGYTFGSGTRLTVV.

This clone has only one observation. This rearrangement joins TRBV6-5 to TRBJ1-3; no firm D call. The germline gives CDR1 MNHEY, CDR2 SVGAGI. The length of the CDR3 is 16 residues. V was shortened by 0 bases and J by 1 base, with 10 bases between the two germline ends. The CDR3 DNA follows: TGTGCCAGCAGTTACTCGAATCGGGGTTCTGGAAACACCATATATTTT. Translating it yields CASSYSNRGSGNTIYF.

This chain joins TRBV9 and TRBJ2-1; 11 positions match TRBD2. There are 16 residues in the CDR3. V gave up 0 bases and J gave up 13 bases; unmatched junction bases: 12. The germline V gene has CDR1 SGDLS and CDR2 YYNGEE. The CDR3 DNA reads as TGTGCCAGCAGCGTAGGGGGGGCTAGCGGGAGGCATATACAGTTCTTC. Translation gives CASSVGGASGRHIQFF.

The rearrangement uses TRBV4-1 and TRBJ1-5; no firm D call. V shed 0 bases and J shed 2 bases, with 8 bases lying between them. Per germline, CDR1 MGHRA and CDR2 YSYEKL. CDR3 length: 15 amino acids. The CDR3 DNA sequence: TGCGCCAGCAGCCAAGATCCCGGGGGCAATCAGCCCCAGCATTTT. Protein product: CASSQDPGGNQPQHF.

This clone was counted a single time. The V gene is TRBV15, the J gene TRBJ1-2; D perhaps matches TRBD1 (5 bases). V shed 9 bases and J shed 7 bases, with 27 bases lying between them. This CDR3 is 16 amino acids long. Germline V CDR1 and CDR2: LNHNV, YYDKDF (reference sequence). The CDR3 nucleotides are TGTGCCACAAGGGTCGGTGGCGGACAAGAGGGAGGTGGCTACACCTTC. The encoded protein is CATRVGGGQEGGGYTF. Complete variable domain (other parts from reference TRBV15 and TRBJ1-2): DAMVIQNPRYQVTQFGKPVTLSCSQTLNHNVMYWYQQKSSQAPKLLFHYYDKDFNNEADTPDNFQSRRPNTSFCFLDIRSPGLGDTAMYLCATRVGGGQEGGGYTFGSGTRLTVV.

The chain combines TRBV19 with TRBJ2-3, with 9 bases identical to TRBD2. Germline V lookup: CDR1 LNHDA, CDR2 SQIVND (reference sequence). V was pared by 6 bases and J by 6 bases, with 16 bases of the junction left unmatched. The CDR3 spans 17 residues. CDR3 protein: CASSRRHQGTSIDTQYF. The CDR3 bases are TGTGCCAGTAGCCGACGACATCAGGGGACTAGCATTGATACGCAGTATTTT.

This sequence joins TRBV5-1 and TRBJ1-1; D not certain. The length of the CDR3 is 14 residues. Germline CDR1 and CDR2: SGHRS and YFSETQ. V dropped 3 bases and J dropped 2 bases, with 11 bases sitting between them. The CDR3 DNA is TGCGCCAGCAGCTCAACGACATACAACACTGAAGCTTTCTTT. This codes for CASSSTTYNTEAFF.

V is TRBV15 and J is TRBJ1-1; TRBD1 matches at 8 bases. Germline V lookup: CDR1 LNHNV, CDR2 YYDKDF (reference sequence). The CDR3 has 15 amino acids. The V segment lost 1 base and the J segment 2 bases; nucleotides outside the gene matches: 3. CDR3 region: CATSRGGTGNTEAFF. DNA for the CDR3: TGTGCCACCAGCAGAGGGGGGACAGGAAACACTGAAGCTTTCTTT.

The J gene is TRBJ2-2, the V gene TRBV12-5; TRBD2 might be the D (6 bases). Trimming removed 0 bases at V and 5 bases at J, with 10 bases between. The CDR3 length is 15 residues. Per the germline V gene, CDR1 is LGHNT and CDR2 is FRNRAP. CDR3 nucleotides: TGTGCTAGTGGTTTGGTACTAGCTAGTACCGGGGAGCTGTTTTTT. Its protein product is CASGLVLASTGELFF.

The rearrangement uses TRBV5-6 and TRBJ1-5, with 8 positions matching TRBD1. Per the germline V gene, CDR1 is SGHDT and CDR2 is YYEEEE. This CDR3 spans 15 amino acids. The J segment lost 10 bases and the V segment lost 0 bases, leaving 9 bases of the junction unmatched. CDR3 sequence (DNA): TGTGCCAGCAGCTTGGAGCAGGGGGCCCCGGCCCCCCAGCATTTT. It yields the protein CASSLEQGAPAPQHF. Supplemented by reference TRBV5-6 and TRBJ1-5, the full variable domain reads DAGVTQSPTHLIKTRGQQVTLRCSPKSGHDTVSWYQQALGQGPQFIFQYYEEEERQRGNFPDRFSGHQFPNYSSELNVNALLLGDSALYLCASSLEQGAPAPQHFGDGTRLSIL.